The clone carrying this T cell receptor (beta chain) has ten or more counts. Antigen specificity is unknown. The CDR3 runs to 13 residues. V lost 7 bases and J lost 2, with 10 bases in between. This sample stems from a study of T-cell memory formation after mild COVID-19. About the study: TCR clustering was largely donor specific.

With constant-segment primers, 5'RACE yielded cDNA libraries of TCR alpha and TCR beta that carried sample barcodes and UMIs. A single record per CDR3 protein comes from TCRdb applying MiXCR to the 5' RACE reads. The table records 75,000 to 95,000 distinct CDR3 sequences, about 12% of them present only once. General observations from the study: Detection of some responders pre-infection suggested pre-existing cross-reactive memory T cells participated. What remained unconfirmed was the SARS-CoV-2 specificity of second-wave clones peaking on day 37.

The origin of this receptor is an adult woman who had mild COVID-19 (a few samples of this study predate the infection). Cell type and time point are not known. The J gene is TRBJ2-3, the V gene TRBV12-3 or TRBV12-4; no firm D call. Source material: PBMCs or a T cell subset sorted from them (not recorded which). The CDR3 reads CASTRTSTDTQYF. The CDR3 nucleotides read TGTGCCAGCACAAGGACCTCCACAGATACGCAGTATTTT.